This T cell receptor beta chain was documented in a study of blood T cell repertoires in COVID-19. This clone came up a few times. Original methodology: Amplification with reference gene primers provided the estimates of nucleated cell counts. The repertoire was sequenced with immunoSEQ multiplex PCR; TCRdb's copy has only in-frame clones and lacks some. The DNA was the basis for D and trimming; V, J and clone size are from that table. Here the sample spans around 100,000 clones, over 75% being singletons. V lost 0 bases and J lost 4, with 9 bases in between. This CDR3 has 14 residues. CDR1 SGHRS and CDR2 YFSETQ come from the germline V gene.

The chain recombines TRBV5-1 with TRBJ2-3; D uncertain. The sequence came from a human donor in a cohort sampled during active COVID-19. Sample: peripheral blood. CDR3 amino acids: CASSLAYRSDTQYF. In DNA form, the CDR3 reads TGCGCCAGCAGCTTGGCCTACAGATCAGATACGCAGTATTTT. Drawing the rest from reference TRBV5-1 and TRBJ2-3, the complete variable domain is KAGVTQTPRYLIKTRGQQVTLSCSPISGHRSVSWYQQTPGQGLQFLFEYFSETQRNKGNFPGRFSGRQFSNSRSEMNVSTLELGDSALYLCASSLAYRSDTQYFGPGTRLTVL.